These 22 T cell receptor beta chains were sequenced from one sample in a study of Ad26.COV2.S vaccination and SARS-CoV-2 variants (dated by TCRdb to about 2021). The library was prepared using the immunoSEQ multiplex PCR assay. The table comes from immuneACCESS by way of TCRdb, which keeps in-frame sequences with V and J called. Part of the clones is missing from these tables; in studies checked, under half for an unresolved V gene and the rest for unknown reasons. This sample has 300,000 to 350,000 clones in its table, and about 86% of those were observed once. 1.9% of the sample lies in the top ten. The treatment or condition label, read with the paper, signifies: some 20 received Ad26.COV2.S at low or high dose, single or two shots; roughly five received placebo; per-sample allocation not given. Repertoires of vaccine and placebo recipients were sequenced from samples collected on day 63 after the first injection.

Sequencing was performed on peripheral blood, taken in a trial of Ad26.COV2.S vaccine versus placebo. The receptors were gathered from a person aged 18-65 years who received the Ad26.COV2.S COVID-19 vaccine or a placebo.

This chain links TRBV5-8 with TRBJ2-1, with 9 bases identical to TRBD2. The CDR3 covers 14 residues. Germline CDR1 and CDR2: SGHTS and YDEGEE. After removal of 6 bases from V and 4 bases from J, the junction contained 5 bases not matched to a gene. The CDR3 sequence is CASIQAGGYNEQFF. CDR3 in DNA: TGTGCCAGCATACAAGCGGGGGGTTACAATGAGCAGTTCTTC.

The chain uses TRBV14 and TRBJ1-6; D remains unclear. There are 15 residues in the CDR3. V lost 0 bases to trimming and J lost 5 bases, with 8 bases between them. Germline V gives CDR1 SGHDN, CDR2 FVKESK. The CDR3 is CASSQDGRNNSPLHF. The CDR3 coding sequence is TGTGCCAGCAGCCAAGACGGACGCAATAATTCACCCCTCCACTTT.

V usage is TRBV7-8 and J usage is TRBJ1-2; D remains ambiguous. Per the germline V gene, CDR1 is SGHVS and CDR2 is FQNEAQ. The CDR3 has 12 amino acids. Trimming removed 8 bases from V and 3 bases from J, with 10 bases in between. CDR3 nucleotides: TGTGCCAGCGCGATTAGGGACTATGGCTACACCTTC. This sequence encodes CASAIRDYGYTF. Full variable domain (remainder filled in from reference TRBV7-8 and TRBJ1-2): GAGVSQSPRYKVAKRGQDVALRCDPISGHVSLFWYQQALGQGPEFLTYFQNEAQLDKSGLPSDRFFAERPEGSVSTLKIQRTQQEDSAVYLCASAIRDYGYTFGSGTRLTVV.

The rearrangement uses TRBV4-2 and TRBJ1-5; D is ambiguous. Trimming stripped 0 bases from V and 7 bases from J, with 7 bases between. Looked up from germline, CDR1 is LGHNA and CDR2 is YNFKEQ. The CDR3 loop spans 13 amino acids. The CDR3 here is CASSQDIGQPQHF. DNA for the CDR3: TGTGCCAGCAGCCAAGATATCGGGCAGCCCCAGCATTTT.

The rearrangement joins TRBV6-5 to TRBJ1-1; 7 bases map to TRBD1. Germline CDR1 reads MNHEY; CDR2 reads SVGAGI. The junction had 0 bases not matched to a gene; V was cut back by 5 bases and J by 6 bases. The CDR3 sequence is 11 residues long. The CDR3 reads CASSQGAEAFF. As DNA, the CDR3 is TGTGCCAGCAGTCAGGGGGCTGAAGCTTTCTTT.

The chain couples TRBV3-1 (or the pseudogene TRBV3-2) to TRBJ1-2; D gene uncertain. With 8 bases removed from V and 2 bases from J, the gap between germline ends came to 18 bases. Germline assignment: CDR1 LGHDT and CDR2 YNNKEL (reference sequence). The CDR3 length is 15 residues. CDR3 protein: CASPLSRGANYGYTF. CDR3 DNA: TGTGCCAGCCCATTGTCCCGTGGAGCGAACTATGGCTACACCTTC.

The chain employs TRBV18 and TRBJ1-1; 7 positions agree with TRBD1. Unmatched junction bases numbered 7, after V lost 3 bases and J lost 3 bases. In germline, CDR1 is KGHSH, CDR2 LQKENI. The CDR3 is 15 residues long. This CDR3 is CASSPGQARDTEAFF. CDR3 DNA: TGTGCCAGCTCACCCGGACAGGCGCGGGACACTGAAGCTTTCTTT.

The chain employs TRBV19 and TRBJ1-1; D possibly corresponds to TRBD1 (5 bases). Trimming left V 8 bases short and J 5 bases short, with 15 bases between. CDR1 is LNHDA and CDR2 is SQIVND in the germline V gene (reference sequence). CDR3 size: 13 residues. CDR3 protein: CASGQGKMTEAFF. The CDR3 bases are TGTGCCAGTGGGCAGGGAAAGATGACTGAAGCTTTCTTT.

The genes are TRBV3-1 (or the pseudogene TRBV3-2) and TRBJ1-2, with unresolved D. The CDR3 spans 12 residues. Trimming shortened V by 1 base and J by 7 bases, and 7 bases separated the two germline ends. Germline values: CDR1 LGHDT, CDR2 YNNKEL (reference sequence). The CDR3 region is CASSQVGSGYTF. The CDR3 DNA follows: TGTGCCAGCAGCCAAGTAGGGTCTGGCTACACCTTC.

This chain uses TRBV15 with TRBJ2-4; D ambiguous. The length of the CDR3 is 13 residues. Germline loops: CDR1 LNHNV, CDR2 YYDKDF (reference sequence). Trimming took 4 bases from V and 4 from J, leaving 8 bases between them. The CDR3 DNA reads TGTGCCACCAGCATAGACTTGAAAAACATTCAGTACTTC. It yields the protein CATSIDLKNIQYF.

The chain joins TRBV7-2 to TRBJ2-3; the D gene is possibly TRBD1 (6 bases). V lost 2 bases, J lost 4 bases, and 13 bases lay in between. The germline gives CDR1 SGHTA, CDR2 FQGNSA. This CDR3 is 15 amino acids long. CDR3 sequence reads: CASSLMGAYSDTQYF. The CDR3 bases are TGTGCCAGCAGCTTAATGGGGGCTTACTCAGATACGCAGTATTTT.

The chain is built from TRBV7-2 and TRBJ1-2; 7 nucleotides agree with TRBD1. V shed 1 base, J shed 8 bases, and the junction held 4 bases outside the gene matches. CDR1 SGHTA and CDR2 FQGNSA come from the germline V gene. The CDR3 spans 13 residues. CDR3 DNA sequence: TGTGCCAGCAGCTTAGTTCAGGGGGGAGGCTACACCTTC. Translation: CASSLVQGGGYTF.

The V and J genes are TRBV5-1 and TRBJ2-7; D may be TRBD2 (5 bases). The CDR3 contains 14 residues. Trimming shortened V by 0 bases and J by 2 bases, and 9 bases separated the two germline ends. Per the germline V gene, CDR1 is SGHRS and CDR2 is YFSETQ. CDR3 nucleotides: TGCGCCAGCAGCTTGGGCGGGCGGGCCTACGAGCAGTACTTC. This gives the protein CASSLGGRAYEQYF.

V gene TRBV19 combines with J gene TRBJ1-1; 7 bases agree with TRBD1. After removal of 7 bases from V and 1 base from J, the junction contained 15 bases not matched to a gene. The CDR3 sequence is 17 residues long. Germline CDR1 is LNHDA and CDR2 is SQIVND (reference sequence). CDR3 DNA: TGTGCCAGTATAGGGGGGACAGCACCGCAACGGAACACTGAAGCTTTCTTT. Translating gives CASIGGTAPQRNTEAFF.

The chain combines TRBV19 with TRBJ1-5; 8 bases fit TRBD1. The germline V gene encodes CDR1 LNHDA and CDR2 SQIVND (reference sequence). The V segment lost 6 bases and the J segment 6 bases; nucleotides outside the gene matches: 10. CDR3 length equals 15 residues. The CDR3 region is CASRVLQGASQPQHF. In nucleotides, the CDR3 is TGTGCCAGTAGGGTGCTCCAGGGGGCTAGTCAGCCCCAGCATTTT.

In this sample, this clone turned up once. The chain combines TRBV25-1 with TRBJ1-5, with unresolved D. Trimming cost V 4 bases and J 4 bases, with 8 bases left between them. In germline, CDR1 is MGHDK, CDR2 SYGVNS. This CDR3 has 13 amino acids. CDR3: CASSGAINQPQHF. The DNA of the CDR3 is TGTGCCAGCAGTGGGGCCATAAATCAGCCCCAGCATTTT.

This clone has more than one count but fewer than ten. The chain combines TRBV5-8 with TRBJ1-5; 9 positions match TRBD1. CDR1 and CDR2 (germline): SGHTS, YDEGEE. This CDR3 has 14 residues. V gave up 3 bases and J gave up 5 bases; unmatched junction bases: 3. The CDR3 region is CASSSDRGYQPQHF. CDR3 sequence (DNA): TGTGCCAGCAGCTCCGACAGGGGGTATCAGCCCCAGCATTTT.

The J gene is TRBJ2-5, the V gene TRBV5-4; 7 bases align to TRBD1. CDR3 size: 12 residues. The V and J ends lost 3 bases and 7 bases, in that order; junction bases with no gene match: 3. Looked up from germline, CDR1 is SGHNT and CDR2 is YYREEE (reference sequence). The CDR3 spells CASSSPGGTQYF. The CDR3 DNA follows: TGTGCCAGCAGCTCCCCAGGGGGGACCCAGTACTTC.

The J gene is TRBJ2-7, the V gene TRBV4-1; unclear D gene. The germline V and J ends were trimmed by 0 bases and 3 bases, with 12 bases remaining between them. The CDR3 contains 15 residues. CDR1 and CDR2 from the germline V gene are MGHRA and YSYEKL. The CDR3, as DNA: TGCGCCAGCAGCCAAGACATGGTTTCGGTCTACGAGCAGTACTTC. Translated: CASSQDMVSVYEQYF.

CDR3: CASSPGLNQPQHF. Written as DNA, the CDR3 is TGTGCCAGCAGCCCGGGGCTCAATCAGCCCCAGCATTTT. The rearrangement links TRBV11-2 to TRBJ1-5, with a tentative D call TRBD1 (5 bases). Trimming shortened V by 5 bases and J by 3 bases, and 8 bases separated the two germline ends. The CDR3 runs to 13 residues. CDR1 is SGHAT and CDR2 is FQNNGV in the germline V gene.

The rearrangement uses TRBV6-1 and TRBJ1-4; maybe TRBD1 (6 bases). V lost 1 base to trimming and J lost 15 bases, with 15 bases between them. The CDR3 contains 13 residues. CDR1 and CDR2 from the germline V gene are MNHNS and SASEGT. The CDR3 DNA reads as TGTGCCAGCAGTGAAGGGGGGGGGCTAACGGTGTTTTTT. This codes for CASSEGGGLTVFF.

CDR3 amino acids: CASSPDGTSGRLPKNIQYF. As DNA, the CDR3 is TGTGCCAGCAGCCCGGACGGGACTAGCGGGCGTTTACCTAAAAACATTCAGTACTTC. This chain connects TRBV7-6 to TRBJ2-4, with 12 bases lining up with TRBD2. CDR1 is SGHVS and CDR2 is FNYEAQ in the germline V gene. CDR3 length equals 19 residues. With 5 bases clipped from V and 4 bases from J, the junction kept 15 bases outside the gene matches.